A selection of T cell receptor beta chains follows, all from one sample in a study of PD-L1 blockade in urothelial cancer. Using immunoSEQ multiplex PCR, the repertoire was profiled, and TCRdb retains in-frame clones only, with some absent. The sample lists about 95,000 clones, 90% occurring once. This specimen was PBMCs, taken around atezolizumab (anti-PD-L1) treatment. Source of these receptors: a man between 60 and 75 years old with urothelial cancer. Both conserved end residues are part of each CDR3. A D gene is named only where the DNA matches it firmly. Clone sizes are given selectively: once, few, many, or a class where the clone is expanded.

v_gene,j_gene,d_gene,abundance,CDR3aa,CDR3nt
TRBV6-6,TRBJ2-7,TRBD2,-,CASSYGSSSGYEQYF,TGTGCCAGCAGTTACGGGTCGTCTAGCGGCTACGAGCAGTACTTC
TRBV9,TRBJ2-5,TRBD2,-,CASSVAGRAVETQYF,TGTGCCAGCAGCGTAGCCGGGAGGGCCGTCGAGACCCAGTACTTC
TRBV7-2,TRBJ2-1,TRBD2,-,CASSLAVAGNEQFF,TGTGCCAGCAGCTTAGCGGTAGCGGGGAATGAGCAGTTCTTC
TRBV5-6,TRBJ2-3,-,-,CASRIEAGSDTQYF,TGTGCCAGCAGAATTGAGGCAGGGTCAGATACGCAGTATTTT
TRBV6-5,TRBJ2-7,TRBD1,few,CASSYVQGAAYEQYF,TGTGCCAGCAGTTACGTCCAGGGGGCGGCCTACGAGCAGTACTTC
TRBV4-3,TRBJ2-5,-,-,CASSAAEQETQYF,TGCGCCAGCTCCGCGGCGGAACAAGAGACCCAGTACTTC
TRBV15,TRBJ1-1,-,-,CATSTHPAGGGTEAFF,TGTGCCACCAGCACTCACCCGGCGGGCGGGGGGACTGAAGCTTTCTTT
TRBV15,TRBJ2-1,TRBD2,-,CATGGEGNNEQFF,TGTGCCACCGGGGGGGAGGGGAACAATGAGCAGTTCTTC
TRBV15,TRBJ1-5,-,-,CATSRDIDQPQHF,TGTGCCACCAGCAGAGATATTGATCAGCCCCAGCATTTT
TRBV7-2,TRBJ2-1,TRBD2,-,CASSLAPAGGQNEQFF,TGTGCCAGCAGCTTAGCGCCAGCGGGGGGGCAGAATGAGCAGTTCTTC
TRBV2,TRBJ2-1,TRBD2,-,CASSVLSSGGNGQFF,TGTGCCAGCAGTGTTTTGTCTAGCGGGGGAAATGGGCAGTTCTTC
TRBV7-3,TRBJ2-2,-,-,CASSLSGGASTGELFF,TGTGCCAGCAGCTTAAGTGGGGGGGCAAGCACCGGGGAGCTGTTTTTT
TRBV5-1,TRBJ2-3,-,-,CASSLLAETDTQYF,TGCGCCAGCAGCTTGCTCGCGGAGACAGATACGCAGTATTTT
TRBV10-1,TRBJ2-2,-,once,CASSEVLGRDSQRGGELFF,TGCGCCAGCAGTGAAGTATTAGGCCGGGACTCACAACGGGGCGGGGAGCTGTTTTTT
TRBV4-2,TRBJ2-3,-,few,CASSPNPSARTDTQYF,TGTGCCAGCAGCCCAAACCCTAGCGCCCGCACAGATACGCAGTATTTT
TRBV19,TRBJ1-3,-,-,CASSTWDNPSSGNTIYF,TGTGCCAGTAGTACCTGGGACAACCCCAGCTCTGGAAACACCATATATTTT
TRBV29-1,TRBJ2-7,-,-,CSAAWNRGNYEQYF,TGCAGCGCCGCGTGGAATAGGGGAAACTACGAGCAGTACTTC
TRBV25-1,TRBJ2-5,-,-,CASSARGKRWETQYF,TGTGCCAGCAGTGCCCGGGGTAAGCGGTGGGAGACCCAGTACTTC
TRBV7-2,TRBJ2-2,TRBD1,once,CASRHRGRNTGELFF,TGTGCCAGCAGGCACAGGGGGCGGAACACCGGGGAGCTGTTTTTT
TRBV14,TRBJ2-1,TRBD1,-,CASSQGVRGHYNEQFF,TGTGCCAGCAGCCAAGGCGTCAGGGGGCATTACAATGAGCAGTTCTTC
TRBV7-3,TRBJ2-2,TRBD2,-,CASSPLGTSGITGELFF,TGTGCCAGCAGCCCTCTAGGAACTAGCGGTATCACCGGGGAGCTGTTTTTT
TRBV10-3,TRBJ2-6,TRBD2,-,CAISDVASGTSGAGANVLTF,TGTGCCATCAGTGATGTTGCTAGCGGGACCAGTGGGGCTGGGGCCAACGTCCTGACTTTC